Shown below are 7 T cell receptor beta chains from a single sample sequenced in a study of patients and donors after allogeneic stem cell transplantation. TCRdb re-analysed the RT-PCR reads in MiXCR, keeping a single row per CDR3 protein. The sample has 200,000 to 250,000 distinct CDR3 sequences; around 14% are singletons. The specimen was blood, either unsorted or a sorted T cell fraction (not recorded which). These receptors were taken from a human donor who was either an allogeneic HSCT recipient or a stem cell or donor lymphocyte infusion donor (not recorded which). It is not recorded whose cells these are; they may come from a transplant donor.

This clonotype was seen repeatedly, ten times or more. The chain carries TRBV29-1 and TRBJ2-3; the match to TRBD2 covers 7 bases. This CDR3 spans 14 amino acids. Germline V gene sequence: CDR1 SQVTM, CDR2 ANQGSEA. V shed 8 bases, J shed 5 bases, and the junction held 13 bases outside the gene matches. The CDR3: CSFCPGLVGDTQYF. CDR3 in DNA: TGCAGCTTTTGCCCTGGACTAGTTGGAGATACGCAGTATTTT.

This clonotype was counted at least ten times. V and J are TRBV5-4 and TRBJ2-3; 10 positions match TRBD2. The CDR3 length is 15 residues. Germline CDR1 reads SGHNT; CDR2 reads YYREEE (reference sequence). V was pared by 4 bases and J by 3 bases, with 5 bases of the junction left unmatched. For the CDR3, the DNA is TGTGCCAGCAGCAGCCTAGCGGGGGTGACAGATACGCAGTATTTT. Translating gives CASSSLAGVTDTQYF.

This clonotype was detected many times. The chain is built from TRBV7-8 and TRBJ2-1; D remains ambiguous. V dropped 3 bases and J dropped 6 bases, with 12 bases sitting between them. The germline gives CDR1 SGHVS, CDR2 FQNEAQ. The CDR3 has 14 residues. CDR3 nucleotide sequence: TGTGCCAGCAGCTTGGACCTCACCCCCAATGAGCAGTTCTTC. It specifies CASSLDLTPNEQFF.

This clonotype was counted many times. The rearrangement joins TRBV7-2 to TRBJ2-2; TRBD2 aligns across 8 bases. V lost 7 bases and J lost 4; bases outside the gene matches: 8. CDR1 and CDR2 from the germline V gene are SGHTA and FQGNSA. The CDR3 is 15 amino acids. CDR3 in amino acids: CASTQRGGPTGELFF. The CDR3 DNA is TGTGCCAGCACGCAACGGGGGGGCCCCACCGGGGAGCTGTTTTTT.

The rearrangement links TRBV6-2 or TRBV6-3 to TRBJ2-5; D call uncertain. V was trimmed by 2 bases and J by 2 bases, leaving 12 bases between them. Per germline, CDR1 MNHEY and CDR2 SVGEGT. This CDR3 has 15 amino acids. The DNA of the CDR3 is TGTGCCAGCAGTTACACAAACGGGCCTCAAGAGACCCAGTACTTC. This codes for CASSYTNGPQETQYF.

This clonotype appeared many times. This chain connects TRBV5-1 to TRBJ2-1, with 10 bases identical to TRBD1. Germline V CDR1 and CDR2: SGHRS, YFSETQ. There are 14 residues in the CDR3. J gave up 7 bases and V 5 bases, and 6 bases lay outside the gene matches. The CDR3, as DNA: TGCGCCAGCAGACCGGGACAGGGGTGGAATGAGCAGTTCTTC. It codes for CASRPGQGWNEQFF.

This clonotype showed up many times. V and J are TRBV12-3 or TRBV12-4 and TRBJ1-1; 9 bases line up with TRBD1. The junction had 6 bases not matched to a gene; V was cut back by 6 bases and J by 7 bases. The CDR3 has 13 amino acids. CDR3 nucleotide sequence: TGTGCCAGCAGACGGACAGGGGAAGTTGAAGCTTTCTTT. Protein: CASRRTGEVEAFF.